Listed here are 9 T cell receptor beta chains from one sample, sequenced in a study of blood T cell repertoires in COVID-19. Assay used: immunoSEQ multiplex PCR; TCRdb lists only in-frame clones, some missing. Of about 120,000 clones listed, just under 85% are singletons. The sequencing sample was made of peripheral blood. The receptors derive from a man aged 65 to 79 with active or convalescent COVID-19.

The chain links TRBV19 to TRBJ2-7; D not resolved. The germline V gene encodes CDR1 LNHDA and CDR2 SQIVND (reference sequence). CDR3 length equals 14 residues. Trimming cost V 6 bases and J 3 bases, with 15 bases left between them. CDR3 residues: CASRVTVGGYEQYF. DNA of the CDR3: TGTGCCAGTAGGGTCACAGTTGGTGGCTACGAGCAGTACTTC.

V and J are TRBV6-1 and TRBJ1-4; 8 bases are a match to TRBD1. Trimming took 1 base from V and 6 from J; bases not matched to a gene: 4. The CDR3 extends over 15 amino acids. Looked up from germline, CDR1 is MNHNS and CDR2 is SASEGT. The chain's CDR3 is CASSEGTGWDEKLFF. CDR3 DNA: TGTGCCAGCAGTGAAGGGACAGGGTGGGATGAAAAACTGTTTTTT.

The V and J genes are TRBV12-3 or TRBV12-4 and TRBJ1-1; D gene ambiguous. Trimming removed 4 bases from V and 3 bases from J, with 3 bases in between. The CDR3 length is 11 residues. The DNA of the CDR3 is TGTGCCAGCAGTTCTTACACTGAAGCTTTCTTT. Translated: CASSSYTEAFF.

J is TRBJ2-7 and V is TRBV3-1 (or the pseudogene TRBV3-2); TRBD1 matches 8 bases. V was clipped by 4 bases and J by 5 bases; unmatched bases: 7. CDR3 length: 14 residues. CDR1 and CDR2 (germline): LGHDT, YNNKEL (reference sequence). This CDR3 is CASSLGTGPNEQYF. The CDR3 DNA follows: TGTGCCAGCAGCCTCGGGACAGGACCGAACGAGCAGTACTTC.

J is TRBJ1-2 and V is TRBV27; D perhaps matches TRBD1 (5 bases). CDR3 length: 15 residues. Germline V gives CDR1 MNHEY, CDR2 SMNVEV (reference sequence). V gave up 0 bases and J gave up 7 bases, with 15 bases separating them. CDR3 in amino acids: CASSLSDPRRGGYTF. CDR3 sequence (DNA): TGTGCCAGCAGTTTATCGGACCCCCGAAGGGGTGGCTACACCTTC.

The chain carries TRBV10-3 and TRBJ1-2; D remains ambiguous. This CDR3 is built from 15 residues. Trimming cost V 2 bases and J 5 bases, with 15 bases left between them. Germline V lookup: CDR1 ENHRY, CDR2 SYGVKD. The CDR3 region is CAISEDLAGRYGYTF. DNA of the CDR3: TGTGCCATCAGTGAGGATCTGGCAGGCCGATATGGCTACACCTTC.

This clone was seen just once. The rearrangement links TRBV5-1 to TRBJ1-1; 7 bases line up with TRBD1. Germline CDR1 reads SGHRS; CDR2 reads YFSETQ. The V gene end was trimmed by 0 bases and the J gene end by 7 bases; junction bases not matched to a gene: 3. There are 13 residues in the CDR3. Written as DNA, the CDR3 is TGCGCCAGCAGCTTGGGGACAGGCATTGAAGCTTTCTTT. Its protein is CASSLGTGIEAFF. Drawing the rest from reference TRBV5-1 and TRBJ1-1, the complete variable domain is KAGVTQTPRYLIKTRGQQVTLSCSPISGHRSVSWYQQTPGQGLQFLFEYFSETQRNKGNFPGRFSGRQFSNSRSEMNVSTLELGDSALYLCASSLGTGIEAFFGQGTRLTVV.

The V gene is TRBV7-6, the J gene TRBJ1-5, with D perhaps TRBD1 (5 bases). CDR3 length equals 15 residues. The V end was cut by 1 base, the J end by 1 base, with 8 bases between. The V gene's germline CDR1 is SGHVS and CDR2 FNYEAQ. The CDR3 region is CASSLGGGSNQPQHF. DNA of the CDR3: TGTGCCAGCAGCTTAGGGGGGGGGAGCAATCAGCCCCAGCATTTT. The whole variable domain, filled in from reference TRBV7-6 and TRBJ1-5, reads GAGVSQSPRYKVTKRGQDVALRCDPISGHVSLYWYRQALGQGPEFLTYFNYEAQQDKSGLPNDRFSAERPEGSISTLTIQRTEQRDSAMYRCASSLGGGSNQPQHFGDGTRLSIL.

The gene calls are TRBV19 and TRBJ2-5, with 10 bases matching TRBD1. This CDR3 region has 16 residues. The V and J ends lost 5 bases and 2 bases, in that order; junction bases with no gene match: 8. Germline loops: CDR1 LNHDA, CDR2 SQIVND (reference sequence). The DNA for the CDR3 is TGTGCCAGTAGTGTCTGGGCGGGACAGGGGCAAGAGACCCAGTACTTC. It yields the protein CASSVWAGQGQETQYF.